A selection of T cell receptor beta chains follows, all from one sample in a study of blood T cell repertoires in COVID-19. This table comes from immunoSEQ multiplex PCR, and its TCRdb copy is limited to in-frame clones, with some not included. The table includes under 200,000 clones, approximately 88% detected once. Source material: PBMCs or T cells enriched from blood (not recorded which). The source of these receptors is a woman aged 60-70 years who had recovered from COVID-19. The CDR3 runs from the conserved cysteine through the conserved F or W. The order of the fields is J gene, V gene, clone size, D gene, CDR3 protein, CDR3 DNA. D genes are given only for firm matches. Rows give clone size only sometimes, using once, few, many, or a class for an expanded clone.

>TRBJ1-6|TRBV5-1|.|.
CASSLRQGGNSPLHF
TGCGCCAGCAGCTTGAGGCAGGGAGGAAATTCACCCCTCCACTTT
>TRBJ1-1|TRBV30|few|TRBD1
CAWSVRPPRDREANTEAFF
TGTGCCTGGAGTGTAAGGCCCCCCCGTGACAGGGAAGCGAACACTGAAGCTTTCTTT
>TRBJ2-1|TRBV29-1|.|.
CSVVEKGAKRYNEQFF
TGCAGCGTTGTAGAGAAAGGGGCCAAAAGGTACAATGAGCAGTTCTTC
>TRBJ2-2|TRBV6-6|.|.
CASNSGHLNTGELFF
TGTGCCAGCAACTCGGGACACCTGAACACCGGGGAGCTGTTTTTT
>TRBJ2-1|TRBV9|few|.
CASSVSLEVEQFF
TGTGCCAGCAGCGTTTCCTTGGAGGTTGAGCAGTTCTTC
>TRBJ1-6|TRBV2|.|.
CASSEAGPSSYNSPLHF
TGTGCCAGCAGTGAAGCGGGGCCCAGCTCCTATAATTCACCCCTCCACTTT
>TRBJ2-7|TRBV7-6|.|TRBD2
CASSSVAGGRYEQYF
TGTGCCAGCAGCTCCGTAGCGGGGGGGCGGTACGAGCAGTACTTC
>TRBJ1-1|TRBV5-1|.|TRBD1
CASSLQGGDEAFF
TGCGCCAGCAGCTTACAGGGGGGCGATGAAGCTTTCTTT
>TRBJ2-4|TRBV6-5|.|.
CATTPNGKNIQYF
TGTGCCACCACCCCAAACGGCAAAAACATTCAGTACTTC
>TRBJ1-2|TRBV4-1|few|TRBD1
CASSQAPGGVGGYTF
TGCGCCAGCAGCCAAGCCCCAGGGGGCGTAGGCGGCTACACCTTC
>TRBJ2-2|TRBV5-5|few|.
CASRLDRLNTGELFF
TGTGCCAGCAGACTTGACAGACTGAACACCGGGGAGCTGTTTTTT
>TRBJ1-6|TRBV7-8|.|TRBD1
CASSADRAGNSPLHF
TGTGCCAGCAGCGCGGACAGGGCAGGGAATTCACCCCTCCACTTT
>TRBJ2-3|TRBV11-2|.|TRBD2
CASSPPTSGGGTDTQYF
TGTGCCAGCAGCCCACCGACTAGCGGGGGCGGCACAGATACGCAGTATTTT
>TRBJ2-5|TRBV28|.|.
CASSAHVTKETQYF
TGTGCCAGCAGTGCCCACGTGACGAAAGAGACTCAGTACTTC
>TRBJ2-7|TRBV7-2|.|.
CASSLARVGWYEQYF
TGTGCCAGCAGCTTAGCCAGGGTTGGGTGGTACGAGCAGTACTTC
>TRBJ1-1|TRBV14|.|TRBD1
CASSHAGGGTEAFF
TGTGCCAGCAGCCATGCAGGGGGCGGCACTGAAGCTTTCTTT
>TRBJ2-1|TRBV7-2|.|TRBD2
CASSPQGLAGDSEQFF
TGTGCCAGCAGCCCCCAGGGGCTAGCGGGAGATAGTGAGCAGTTCTTC
>TRBJ2-3|TRBV18|.|.
CASSPPLGGPSTDTQYF
TGTGCCAGCTCACCACCTCTGGGGGGACCTAGCACAGATACGCAGTATTTT
>TRBJ2-5|TRBV30|.|.
CAWSPTGFETQYF
TGTGCCTGGAGTCCTACAGGGTTCGAGACCCAGTACTTC
>TRBJ1-1|TRBV25-1|.|TRBD1
CASSDLDRDTEAFF
TGTGCCAGCAGTGACCTTGACAGGGACACTGAAGCTTTCTTT
>TRBJ1-5|TRBV6-1|once|.
CASSDGGLEQPQHF
TGTGCCAGCAGTGATGGGGGGTTAGAGCAGCCCCAGCATTTT
>TRBJ2-1|TRBV7-2|.|.
CASSLASSSYNEQFF
TGTGCCAGCAGCTTGGCTAGTTCCTCCTACAATGAGCAGTTCTTC
>TRBJ2-3|TRBV4-1|many|TRBD2
CASSHPLAGGTDTQYF
TGCGCCAGCAGCCATCCTCTAGCGGGGGGCACAGATACGCAGTATTTT
>TRBJ1-3|TRBV21-1|.|.
CASSIEAQGGNTIYF
TGTGCCAGCAGCATAGAGGCCCAGGGAGGAAACACCATATATTTT
>TRBJ2-7|TRBV3-1/TRBV3-2|.|.
CASSQGPYEQYF
TGTGCCAGCAGCCAAGGGCCTTACGAGCAGTACTTC
>TRBJ1-6|TRBV7-2|.|.
CASSLEAQSPLHF
TGTGCCAGCAGCTTGGAGGCCCAATCACCCCTCCACTTT
>TRBJ1-2|TRBV19|.|.
CASSIRLHGYTF
TGTGCCAGTAGTATTCGACTGCATGGCTACACCTTC
>TRBJ2-7|TRBV6-2/TRBV6-3|.|.
CASSYTQNRQVRPYEQYF
TGTGCCAGCAGTTACACTCAAAACCGACAGGTGAGACCCTACGAGCAGTACTTC
>TRBJ2-3|TRBV5-1|.|TRBD2
CASSLGIAGLTDTQYF
TGCGCCAGCAGCCTTGGGATAGCGGGGCTCACAGATACGCAGTATTTT
>TRBJ1-1|TRBV5-6|.|.
CASSFVGASGGAFF
TGTGCCAGCAGCTTCGTTGGGGCCTCGGGTGGGGCTTTCTTT
>TRBJ2-2|TRBV9|few|.
CASSSGSVELFF
TGTGCCAGCAGCTCAGGTTCCGTGGAGCTGTTTTTT